This T cell receptor beta chain comes out of a study of T cell responses to AZD1222 COVID-19 vaccine. CDR3 length equals 12 residues. The germline V and J ends were trimmed by 6 bases and 4 bases, with 7 bases remaining between them. Germline V CDR1 and CDR2: ENHRY, SYGVKD. Sequencing used immunoSEQ multiplex PCR; TCRdb keeps in-frame clones, though not all of them. The sample carries roughly 130,000 clones, roughly 88% recorded once. The sample was peripheral blood, taken on day 0 of AZD1222 vaccination. The receptor's source is an adult in good health. The chain is built from TRBV10-3 and TRBJ1-5; D not certain. Written as DNA, the CDR3 is TGTGCCATCAGCCCGAAAAATCAGCCCCAGCATTTT. Encoded protein: CAISPKNQPQHF.